Listed here are 14 T cell receptor beta chains from one sample, sequenced in a study of somatic mutations in cytotoxic T cells in rheumatoid arthritis. Here immunoSEQ multiplex PCR was the method, and the copy in TCRdb shows in-frame clones only, minus some. The sample records roughly 13,000 clones, approximately 84% being singletons. The specimen was CD8+ T cells sorted from blood. The receptors were gathered from an adult with rheumatoid arthritis.

V and J are TRBV5-1 and TRBJ1-1; TRBD1 might be the D (5 bases). V lost 0 bases, J lost 5 bases, and 20 bases lay in between. Germline-derived CDR1 and CDR2 are SGHRS and YFSETQ. This CDR3 comprises 17 residues. DNA for the CDR3: TGCGCCAGCAGCTTGGCCTACCCGGGGGGAGAAGAAACTGAAGCTTTCTTT. It is translated as CASSLAYPGGEETEAFF.

CDR3 bases: TGTGCCAGCAGGGAGGGGGCCGGAGGGGAGACCCAGTACTTC. As protein: CASREGAGGETQYF. The chain is built from TRBV2 and TRBJ2-5; D possibly corresponds to TRBD1 (7 bases). The CDR3 spans 14 residues. Looked up from germline, CDR1 is SNHLY and CDR2 is FYNNEI. V lost 6 bases to trimming and J lost 5 bases, with 16 bases between them.

DNA for the CDR3: TGTGCCAGCAGTTTAGCGGGAGTGTCTTTTCCCGGGGAGCTGTTTTTT. Its translation: CASSLAGVSFPGELFF. The gene calls are TRBV6-5 and TRBJ2-2, with 9 nucleotides matching TRBD2. The length of the CDR3 is 16 residues. CDR1 is MNHEY and CDR2 is SVGAGI in the germline V gene. V shed 4 bases and J 6 bases; nucleotides not matched to a gene: 9.

The chain combines TRBV27 with TRBJ2-7, with D possibly matching TRBD1 (6 bases). CDR3 length equals 14 residues. V was cut by 4 bases and J by 0 bases, with 10 bases left in between. Germline V CDR1 and CDR2: MNHEY, SMNVEV (reference sequence). The CDR3 nucleotides read TGTGCCAGCAGTTGGGACACCACCTCCTACGAGCAGTACTTC. It codes for CASSWDTTSYEQYF.

The chain has TRBV4-1 and TRBJ2-3; 8 positions match TRBD1. The germline V gene encodes CDR1 MGHRA and CDR2 YSYEKL. V lost 3 bases and J lost 4; bases outside the gene matches: 3. The CDR3 totals 14 residues. CDR3 region: CASSHDRGPDTQYF. CDR3 in DNA: TGCGCCAGCAGCCATGACAGGGGACCAGATACGCAGTATTTT.

The chain employs TRBV7-9 and TRBJ2-1; D gene ambiguous. The CDR3 is 12 residues long. Germline V gives CDR1 SEHNR, CDR2 FQNEAQ (reference sequence). The germline V and J ends were trimmed by 3 bases and 4 bases, with 4 bases remaining between them. The CDR3 nucleotides read TGTGCCAGCAGCTTTCATTACAATGAGCAGTTCTTC. It encodes CASSFHYNEQFF.

The chain carries TRBV19 and TRBJ2-1, with D possibly being TRBD1 (6 bases). V was clipped by 5 bases and J by 7 bases, with 9 bases between them. The CDR3 is made up of 12 amino acids. In germline, CDR1 is LNHDA, CDR2 SQIVND (reference sequence). CDR3 coding DNA: TGTGCCAGTAGTCAGGGGACGAATGAGCAGTTCTTC. Protein sequence: CASSQGTNEQFF. The full variable domain, completed using reference TRBV19 and TRBJ2-1, is DGGITQSPKYLFRKEGQNVTLSCEQNLNHDAMYWYRQDPGQGLRLIYYSQIVNDFQKGDIAEGYSVSREKKESFPLTVTSAQKNPTAFYLCASSQGTNEQFFGPGTRLTVL.

This chain links TRBV7-8 with TRBJ1-5; maybe TRBD1 (5 bases). Germline loops: CDR1 SGHVS, CDR2 FQNEAQ. The CDR3 totals 15 residues. Trimming took off 4 bases at V and 1 base at J, with 11 bases between the two ends. The CDR3 sequence: CASSWGGLSNQPQHF. The CDR3 DNA reads as TGTGCCAGCAGCTGGGGGGGTCTGAGCAATCAGCCCCAGCATTTT.

This chain uses TRBV10-1 with TRBJ2-7; either TRBD1 or TRBD2 may supply D (5 bases each). Between the trimmed V and J ends, which lost 7 bases and 6 bases, there was a span of 19 bases. The CDR3 runs to 14 residues. The germline gives CDR1 WNHNN, CDR2 SYGVQD (reference sequence). CDR3 amino acids: CASTKDLGVTEQYF. The CDR3 DNA follows: TGCGCCAGCACCAAGGACCTGGGGGTCACCGAGCAGTACTTC.

In its sample, this clone was seen once. V and J are TRBV5-1 and TRBJ1-2, with TRBD1 as a possible D gene (5 bases). V lost 5 bases and J 6 bases, leaving 20 bases between the germline ends. In germline, CDR1 is SGHRS, CDR2 YFSETQ. This CDR3 region has 15 residues. The DNA for the CDR3 is TGCGCCAGCAGGCCCCCTGGGGGATTGGAGGATGGCTACACCTTC. Encoded protein: CASRPPGGLEDGYTF.

This clone was observed a single time. The CDR3 protein is CASSLAAGVSNEQFF. The CDR3 coding sequence is TGTGCCAGCAGCTTGGCAGCGGGAGTATCCAATGAGCAGTTCTTC. The rearrangement joins TRBV5-4 to TRBJ2-1, with 8 bases identical to TRBD2. Germline V gives CDR1 SGHNT, CDR2 YYREEE (reference sequence). CDR3 size: 15 residues. The V segment lost 0 bases and the J segment 6 bases; nucleotides outside the gene matches: 5.

This chain connects TRBV7-6 to TRBJ2-2; D call uncertain. Trimming cost V 2 bases and J 3 bases, with 7 bases left between them. This CDR3 contains 14 residues. Germline loops: CDR1 SGHVS, CDR2 FNYEAQ. The CDR3 DNA sequence: TGTGCCAGCAGCTTAAATAGATACACCGGGGAGCTGTTTTTT. Translating gives CASSLNRYTGELFF.

The table lists this clone with a count of one. The chain carries TRBV12-5 and TRBJ2-6, with a tentative D call TRBD1 (5 bases). Per germline, CDR1 LGHNT and CDR2 FRNRAP. There are 18 residues in the CDR3. Trimming removed 5 bases at V and 5 bases at J, with 22 bases between. CDR3 region: CASGSGCAGQSRANVLTF. As DNA, the CDR3 is TGTGCTAGTGGTAGTGGTTGTGCAGGACAAAGTCGGGCCAACGTCCTGACTTTC. Filled out from reference TRBV12-5 and TRBJ2-6, the complete variable domain reads DARVTQTPRHKVTEMGQEVTMRCQPILGHNTVFWYRQTMMQGLELLAYFRNRAPLDDSGMPKDRFSAEMPDATLATLKIQPSEPRDSAVYFCASGSGCAGQSRANVLTFGAGSRLTVL.

The chain recombines TRBV19 with TRBJ2-1; D is uncertain. The CDR3 has 17 amino acids. V was clipped by 1 base and J by 0 bases, with 13 bases between them. CDR1 LNHDA and CDR2 SQIVND come from the germline V gene (reference sequence). The CDR3 here is CASSIGAHVSSYNEQFF. Written as DNA, the CDR3 is TGTGCCAGTAGTATAGGGGCGCACGTCAGCTCCTACAATGAGCAGTTCTTC.